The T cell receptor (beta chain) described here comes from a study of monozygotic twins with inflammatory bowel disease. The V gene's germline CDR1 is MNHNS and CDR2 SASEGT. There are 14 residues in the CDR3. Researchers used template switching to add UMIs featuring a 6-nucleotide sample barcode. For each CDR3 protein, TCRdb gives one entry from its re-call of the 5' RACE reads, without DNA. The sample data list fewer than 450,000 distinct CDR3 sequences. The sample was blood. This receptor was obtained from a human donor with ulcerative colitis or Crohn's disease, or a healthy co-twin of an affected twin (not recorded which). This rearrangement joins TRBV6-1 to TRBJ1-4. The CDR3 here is CASSVGRGGEKLFF.